A selection of T cell receptor beta chains follows, all from one sample in a study of OX40 agonist ivuxolimab in advanced cancers. TCRdb's table, derived via immunoSEQ multiplex PCR, lists solely in-frame clones and lacks some. The data hold some 55,000 clones, with about 89% observed a single time. The material sequenced was CD4+ or CD8+ T cells sorted from blood, taken in a trial of the OX40 agonist ivuxolimab. Source of these receptors: an adult with an advanced solid tumor such as melanoma, head and neck, liver or kidney cancer. Both conserved end residues are part of each CDR3. Fields, in order: J gene, D gene, clone size, V gene, CDR3 protein, CDR3 DNA. D genes are given only for firm matches. Rows may omit the clone size; those that give it use once, few, many or a size class.

J gene: TRBJ1-5
D gene: NA
clone size: NA
V gene: TRBV21-1
CDR3 protein: CASSKDAVLTGNGQPQHF
CDR3 DNA: TGTGCCAGCAGCAAAGACGCCGTGTTGACAGGGAACGGTCAGCCCCAGCATTTT

J gene: TRBJ2-6
D gene: NA
clone size: NA
V gene: TRBV10-2
CDR3 protein: CASSALNSGANVLTF
CDR3 DNA: TGCGCCAGCAGTGCCCTTAACTCTGGGGCCAACGTCCTGACTTTC

J gene: TRBJ2-3
D gene: TRBD2
clone size: once
V gene: TRBV5-4
CDR3 protein: CASSYRLAGADTQYF
CDR3 DNA: TGTGCCAGCAGCTACCGACTAGCGGGGGCAGATACGCAGTATTTT

J gene: TRBJ2-7
D gene: NA
clone size: NA
V gene: TRBV6-6
CDR3 protein: CASSYFSLSSYEQYF
CDR3 DNA: TGTGCCAGCAGTTATTTTTCGCTTTCGTCCTACGAGCAGTACTTC

J gene: TRBJ2-6
D gene: NA
clone size: NA
V gene: TRBV18
CDR3 protein: CASSPPGANVLTF
CDR3 DNA: TGTGCCAGCTCACCACCTGGGGCCAACGTCCTGACTTTC

J gene: TRBJ2-1
D gene: NA
clone size: NA
V gene: TRBV6-6
CDR3 protein: CATTEGGSYNEQFF
CDR3 DNA: TGTGCCACCACTGAGGGGGGCTCCTACAATGAGCAGTTCTTC

J gene: TRBJ1-3
D gene: NA
clone size: NA
V gene: TRBV5-4
CDR3 protein: CASSPDPGNTIYF
CDR3 DNA: TGTGCCAGCAGCCCTGACCCTGGAAACACCATATATTTT

J gene: TRBJ1-1
D gene: NA
clone size: once
V gene: TRBV6-1
CDR3 protein: CASSERRRAFF
CDR3 DNA: TGTGCCAGCAGTGAACGGAGGAGGGCTTTCTTT

J gene: TRBJ2-7
D gene: NA
clone size: NA
V gene: TRBV10-1
CDR3 protein: CASKTGGVPSYEQYF
CDR3 DNA: TGCGCCAGCAAGACCGGCGGGGTCCCCTCCTACGAGCAGTACTTC

J gene: TRBJ2-7
D gene: TRBD1
clone size: NA
V gene: TRBV5-8
CDR3 protein: CASSSDRGWVGSYEQYF
CDR3 DNA: TGTGCCAGCAGCTCCGACAGGGGCTGGGTAGGATCCTACGAGCAGTACTTC

J gene: TRBJ1-1
D gene: NA
clone size: NA
V gene: TRBV14
CDR3 protein: CASSQEGSGTALNTEAFF
CDR3 DNA: TGTGCCAGCAGCCAAGAGGGTTCCGGGACGGCGCTAAACACTGAAGCTTTCTTT